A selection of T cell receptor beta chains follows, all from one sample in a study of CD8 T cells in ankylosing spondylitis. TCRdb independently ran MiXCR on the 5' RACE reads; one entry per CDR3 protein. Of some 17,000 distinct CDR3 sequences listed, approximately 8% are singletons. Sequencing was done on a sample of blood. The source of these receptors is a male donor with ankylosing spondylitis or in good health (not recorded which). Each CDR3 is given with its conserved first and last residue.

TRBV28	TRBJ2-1	CASTLRAEQFF
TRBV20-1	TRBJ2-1	CSAKTGDAPYNEQFF
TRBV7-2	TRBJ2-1	CASRKGVNSYNEQFF
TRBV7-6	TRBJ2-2	CASSLGLAVNTGELFF
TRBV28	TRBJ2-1	CASQKRRDSYNEQFF
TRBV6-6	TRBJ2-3	CASRGPTDTQYF
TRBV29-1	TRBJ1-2	CSVDYTETPFPNYGYTF
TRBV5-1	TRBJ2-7	CASSLVSASYEQYF
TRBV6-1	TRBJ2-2	CASSSGPRFGELFF
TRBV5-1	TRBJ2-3	CASSLQEMSTDTQYF
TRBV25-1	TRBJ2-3	CASSAKRSVGTDTQYF
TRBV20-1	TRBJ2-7	CSARDHYLPYEQYF
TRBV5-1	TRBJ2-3	CASSFAGARDTQYF
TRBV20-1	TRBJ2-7	CSARGRAYEQYF
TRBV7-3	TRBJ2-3	CASSLLNSHTDTQYF
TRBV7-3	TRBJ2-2	CASGLAGGPFGELFF
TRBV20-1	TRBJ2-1	CSASSGQGANEQFF
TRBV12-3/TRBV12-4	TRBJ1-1	CASRSGWNTEAFF
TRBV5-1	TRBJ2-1	CASSPRPGQGINEQFF
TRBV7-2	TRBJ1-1	CASSPRATNTEAFF
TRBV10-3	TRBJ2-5	CAISEPPRGRDSQETQYF
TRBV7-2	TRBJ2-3	CASSLGTGGDTQYF
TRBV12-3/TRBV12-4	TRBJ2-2	CASSPGTRGELFF
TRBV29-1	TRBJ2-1	CSVASGYNEQFF
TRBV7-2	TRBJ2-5	CASSTGVARETQYF
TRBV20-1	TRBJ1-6	CSARATGVVESPLHF
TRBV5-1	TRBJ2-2	CASSLERTGELFF
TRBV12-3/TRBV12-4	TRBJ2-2	CASSLVTGGTGELFF
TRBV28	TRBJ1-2	CASSFPLNYGYTF
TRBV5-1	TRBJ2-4	CASSLDWSKNIQYF
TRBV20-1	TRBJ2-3	CSAGSASGTDTQYF
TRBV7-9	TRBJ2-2	CASSLATVGGELFF
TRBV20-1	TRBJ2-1	CSGDLVSNEQFF
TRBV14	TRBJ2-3	CASSPDRNTDTQYF
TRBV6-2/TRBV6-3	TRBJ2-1	CASSPSGGASGNEQFF
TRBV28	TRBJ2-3	CASTTPAGASTDTQYF
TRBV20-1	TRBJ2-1	CSARDSTSGNEQFF
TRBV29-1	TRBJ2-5	CSVGPGTSRETQYF
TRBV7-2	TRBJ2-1	CASSPQTYSEQFF
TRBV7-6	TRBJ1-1	CASSPDGNLNTEAFF
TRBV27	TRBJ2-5	CASSLTGGRETQYF
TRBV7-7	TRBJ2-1	CASSVGLDTRDEQFF
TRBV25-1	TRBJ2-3	CASSEASSTDTQYF
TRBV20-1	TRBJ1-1	CSAPREGTEAFF
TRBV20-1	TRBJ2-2	CSARTSGSPGELFF
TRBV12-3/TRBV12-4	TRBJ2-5	CASSFLETQYF
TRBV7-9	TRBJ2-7	CASSLVGDEQYF
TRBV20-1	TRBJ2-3	CSASSRAASMDTQYF
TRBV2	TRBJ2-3	CASGEPSGGGTDTQYF
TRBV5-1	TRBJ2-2	CASRRTSGGPNTGELFF
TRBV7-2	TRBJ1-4	CASSLGQVPEKLFF
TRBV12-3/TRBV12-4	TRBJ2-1	CASRREGNEQFF
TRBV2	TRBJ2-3	CASLRQGDTQYF
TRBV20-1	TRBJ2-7	CSARTSGYEQYF
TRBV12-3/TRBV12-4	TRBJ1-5	CASSLREVNQPQHF